This entry is about one TCR beta chain. Authors' processing steps: The assay estimated nucleated cells by amplifying reference gene primers. Profiling relied on immunoSEQ multiplex PCR, and the TCRdb table lists in-frame clones only, not all of them. The D gene and trimming were derived from the DNA, and the V and J assignments and clone size from that table. The sample shows under 300,000 clones, 70% to 90% of them seen only once. These data are taken from a study of blood T cell repertoires in COVID-19. This CDR3 is built from 15 residues. The V gene lost 2 bases and the J gene lost 1 base, with 6 bases spanning the gap. The germline CDR1 and CDR2 sequences are LGHNT and FRNRAP.

The receptor was derived from a woman aged 40 to 55 who had recovered from COVID-19. Sample: peripheral blood. The chain recombines TRBV12-5 with TRBJ2-6; no definite D call. CDR3 loop: CASGLTPSGANVLTF. DNA of the CDR3: TGTGCTAGTGGTTTGACTCCATCTGGGGCCAACGTCCTGACTTTC.